Sequencing of this TCR beta chain was carried out in a study of cytomegalovirus exposure and HLA in healthy donors. General study findings and limits: Accurate predictions that matched the HLA-A and HLA-B alleles of most subjects were reportedly made from TCR beta sequences.

The ends lost 9 bases at V and 1 base at J; junction bases unmatched: 12. The length of the CDR3 is 16 residues. The germline V gene encodes CDR1 LNHDA and CDR2 SQIVND (reference sequence). PCR was performed using 60 Vbeta and 13 Jbeta primers. Clones were read by immunoSEQ multiplex PCR, and TCRdb kept only the in-frame ones, dropping some. The repertoire has more than 150,000 clones, around three quarters of them found once; the top ten carry 1%. This clone occurred a few times. Antigen: not known. The rearrangement joins TRBV19 to TRBJ2-3; the match to TRBD2 covers 8 bases. The sample was PBMCs. The TCR originated in a woman between 45 and 60 years old in good health and CMV-seropositive. CDR3 DNA: TGTGCCAGAAATGGAGCGGGAGAATTTGGCACAGATACGCAGTATTTT. It translates to CARNGAGEFGTDTQYF.